These 16 T cell receptor beta chains originate from one sample sequenced in a study of shared clonotypes between healthy human individuals (dated by TCRdb to about 2020). Library preparation used the immunoSEQ multiplex PCR assay. The table comes from immuneACCESS by way of TCRdb, which keeps in-frame sequences with V and J called. Part of the clones is missing from these tables; in studies checked, under half for an unresolved V gene and the rest for unknown reasons. For this sample there are 2,500,000 or so clones; about nine tenths appear just once. The top ten hold around 0.38% of the sample. The sample was naive CD4+ T cells from PBMCs. Interpreted using the paper, the cell subset or site label stands for: CD45RA+ positively selected. The receptors shown here come from a man aged 18 to 30 in good health. Some clones in this sample may be carry-over from other donors' samples.

This clone was counted a single time. The J gene is TRBJ1-5, the V gene TRBV28; D gene uncertain. This CDR3 contains 11 residues. Germline V gives CDR1 MDHEN, CDR2 SYDVKM. V shed 2 bases and J shed 11 bases, with 7 bases lying between them. The CDR3 spells CASSLGSTQHF. CDR3 bases: TGTGCCAGCAGTTTAGGGTCTACCCAGCATTTT.

The chain recombines TRBV6-5 with TRBJ2-7, with a weak D call TRBD2 (6 bases). V shed 6 bases and J shed 7 bases, with 16 bases lying between them. The CDR3 runs 13 residues. In germline, CDR1 is MNHEY, CDR2 SVGAGI. CDR3 sequence: CASSGGPGDEQYF. The CDR3 bases are TGTGCCAGCAGCGGGGGACCGGGGGATGAGCAGTACTTC.

V is TRBV11-3 and J is TRBJ1-5, with 8 bases identical to TRBD1. From germline, CDR1 is SGHNT and CDR2 YENEEA. V shed 4 bases, J shed 0 bases, and the junction held 14 bases outside the gene matches. CDR3 size: 19 residues. For the CDR3, the DNA is TGTGCCAGCAGCTCCCGGACAGGGCCCATTTACTATAGCAATCAGCCCCAGCATTTT. Translation gives CASSSRTGPIYYSNQPQHF.

The chain couples TRBV18 to TRBJ1-3; TRBD1 agrees at 8 bases. Trimming cost V 6 bases and J 4 bases; bases outside gene matches: 5. Per germline, CDR1 KGHSH and CDR2 LQKENI. The CDR3 covers 14 residues. The CDR3 region is CASSMDRAGNTIYF. DNA for the CDR3: TGTGCCAGCTCGATGGACAGGGCAGGAAACACCATATATTTT.

V usage is TRBV10-2 and J usage is TRBJ2-2; 8 bases are shared with TRBD1. J gave up 6 bases and V 8 bases, and 14 bases lay outside the gene matches. CDR1 and CDR2 (germline): WSHSY, SAAADI. The CDR3 sequence is 16 residues long. The CDR3 loop reads CASGTQTGGTAGELFF. The CDR3 DNA reads as TGCGCCAGCGGAACACAAACAGGGGGGACAGCCGGGGAGCTGTTTTTT.

The V gene is TRBV18, the J gene TRBJ2-3, with TRBD2 matching over 10 bases. Germline CDR1 reads KGHSH; CDR2 reads LQKENI. The length of the CDR3 is 18 residues. Losses at the gene ends were 3 bases for V and 2 bases for J; bases not matched to a gene: 11. The CDR3 sequence: CASSPLAGVGYDTDTQYF. The CDR3 DNA is TGTGCCAGCTCACCCCTAGCGGGAGTCGGTTACGACACAGATACGCAGTATTTT.

The V and J genes are TRBV27 and TRBJ2-1, with D perhaps given as TRBD1 or TRBD2 (5 bases each). Trimming stripped 3 bases from V and 2 bases from J, with 14 bases between. CDR3 size: 16 residues. CDR1 is MNHEY, CDR2 SMNVEV, per germline (reference sequence). CDR3 residues: CASSFAGSGAYNEQFF. The CDR3 DNA sequence: TGTGCCAGCAGTTTCGCAGGGAGCGGAGCCTACAATGAGCAGTTCTTC.

The J gene is TRBJ1-3, the V gene TRBV6-1; D remains unclear. V lost 9 bases, J lost 4 bases, and 19 bases lay in between. The CDR3 extends over 15 amino acids. Germline values: CDR1 MNHNS, CDR2 SASEGT. CDR3 region: CASYIPNSRGNTIYF. The CDR3 DNA is TGTGCCAGTTACATCCCTAACAGCCGCGGAAACACCATATATTTT.

The chain is built from TRBV28 and TRBJ1-6; unclear D gene. The CDR3 length is 15 residues. Trimming pared 7 bases from V and 5 bases from J, leaving 15 bases between. Germline V gene lookup returns CDR1 MDHEN and CDR2 SYDVKM. The chain's CDR3 is CASNTRWSHNSPLHF. The CDR3 bases are TGTGCCAGCAATACGAGGTGGAGCCATAATTCACCCCTCCACTTT.

V gene TRBV4-3 combines with J gene TRBJ1-3; the D is unclear. Trimming left V 0 bases short and J 4 bases short, with 13 bases between. CDR1 is LGHNA and CDR2 is YSLEER in the germline V gene. The CDR3 is 16 amino acids. CDR3 in amino acids: CASSQEFTLGGNTIYF. CDR3 DNA: TGCGCCAGCAGCCAAGAGTTCACCCTGGGGGGAAACACCATATATTTT.

About this clone: Other nucleotide sequences in the sample specify the same CDR3. This chain joins TRBV9 and TRBJ2-5; D is unresolved. The CDR3 runs to 14 residues. The V gene's germline CDR1 is SGDLS and CDR2 YYNGEE. The V end was cut by 2 bases, the J end by 2 bases, with 10 bases between. CDR3 DNA: TGTGCCAGCAGCGTCGAAGGCCTTCAAGAGACCCAGTACTTC. This encodes CASSVEGLQETQYF.

On this clone itself: Other DNA sequences in the sample encode the same CDR3. The chain couples TRBV15 to TRBJ1-5; the D gene is possibly TRBD1 (5 bases). CDR3 length equals 15 residues. CDR1 LNHNV and CDR2 YYDKDF come from the germline V gene (reference sequence). Trimming shortened V by 6 bases and J by 5 bases, and 17 bases separated the two germline ends. The CDR3 is CATSTLRGGYQPQHF. The CDR3 DNA sequence: TGTGCCACCAGTACGCTCCGGGGGGGGTATCAGCCCCAGCATTTT. Complete variable domain (other parts from reference TRBV15 and TRBJ1-5): DAMVIQNPRYQVTQFGKPVTLSCSQTLNHNVMYWYQQKSSQAPKLLFHYYDKDFNNEADTPDNFQSRRPNTSFCFLDIRSPGLGDTAMYLCATSTLRGGYQPQHFGDGTRLSIL.

The chain couples TRBV28 to TRBJ2-4, with 10 bases that match TRBD2. There are 19 residues in the CDR3. CDR1 MDHEN and CDR2 SYDVKM come from the germline V gene. Losses at the gene ends were 5 bases for V and 4 bases for J; bases not matched to a gene: 17. The CDR3 here is CASSPSPLQREGLKNIQYF. The CDR3 nucleotides read TGTGCCAGCAGTCCCTCCCCCCTTCAGCGGGAGGGCCTGAAAAACATTCAGTACTTC.

The chain combines TRBV25-1 with TRBJ1-3; D perhaps matches TRBD1 (5 bases). Germline CDR1 and CDR2: MGHDK and SYGVNS. With 4 bases removed from V and 0 bases from J, the gap between germline ends came to 16 bases. The CDR3 contains 17 residues. The CDR3 DNA sequence: TGTGCCAGCAGTGGATGGGACGGATTCACCTCTGGAAACACCATATATTTT. This codes for CASSGWDGFTSGNTIYF.

A note on this clone: At one end, the junction sequence differs from germline, possibly due to a read error. J is TRBJ1-1 and V is TRBV29-1; D is ambiguous. Germline CDR1 and CDR2: SQVTM and ANQGSEA. CDR3 size: 13 residues. CDR3 protein: CSVERPVKTEAFF. As DNA, the CDR3 is TGCAGCGTTGAACGTCCGGTGAAGACTGAAGCTTTCTTT.

J is TRBJ2-3 and V is TRBV11-3, with D tentatively TRBD1 (5 bases). CDR3 length: 14 amino acids. Trimming stripped 5 bases from V and 5 bases from J, with 14 bases between. Germline V gives CDR1 SGHNT, CDR2 YENEEA. The DNA of the CDR3 is TGTGCCAGCAGCCCGTACGCAGGGTTAGATACGCAGTATTTT. Translating it yields CASSPYAGLDTQYF.